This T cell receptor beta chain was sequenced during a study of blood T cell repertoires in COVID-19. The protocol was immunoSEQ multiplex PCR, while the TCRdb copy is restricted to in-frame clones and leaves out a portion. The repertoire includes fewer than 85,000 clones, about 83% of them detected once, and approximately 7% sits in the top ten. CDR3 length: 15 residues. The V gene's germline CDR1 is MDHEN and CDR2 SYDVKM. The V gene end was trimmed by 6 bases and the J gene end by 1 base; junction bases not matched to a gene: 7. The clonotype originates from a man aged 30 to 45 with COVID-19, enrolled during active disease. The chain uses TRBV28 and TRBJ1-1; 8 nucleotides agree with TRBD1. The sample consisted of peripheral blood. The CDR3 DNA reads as TGTGCCAGCAGGCCCGAAGGGACAGGGAACACTGAAGCTTTCTTT. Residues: CASRPEGTGNTEAFF.